Below, 21 T cell receptor beta chains from the same sample are listed, as sequenced in a study of T cells in localized non-small cell lung cancer. The method was immunoSEQ multiplex PCR; TCRdb's version includes in-frame clones alone and lacks a portion of them. The sample records 25,000 to 30,000 clones, 80% to 90% being singletons. Sequenced material: peripheral blood, taken before any cancer treatment. Every receptor here comes from a woman between 18 and 50 years old with stage I lung adenocarcinoma.

V is TRBV30 and J is TRBJ2-2; 7 bases match TRBD1. With V trimmed by 2 bases and J by 4 bases, 1 base remained unmatched. The V gene's germline CDR1 is GTSNPN and CDR2 SVGIG (reference sequence). The CDR3 is 13 residues long. The CDR3 loop reads CAWSRTGTGELFF. The CDR3 coding sequence is TGTGCCTGGAGTCGGACAGGCACCGGGGAGCTGTTTTTT.

The CDR3 DNA reads TGCGCCAGCAGTCCGACCTACTGGGGGGATACGCAGTATTTT. It encodes CASSPTYWGDTQYF. The V call is TRBV23-1, the J call TRBJ2-3; D is possibly TRBD1 or TRBD2 (5 bases each). TRBV23-1 counts as an open reading frame of uncertain function. The V end lost 4 bases, the J end lost 6 bases, and 14 bases lay between the germline ends. The CDR3 totals 14 residues.

The chain carries TRBV18 and TRBJ2-5, with TRBD1 as a possible D gene (5 bases). The V gene's germline CDR1 is KGHSH and CDR2 LQKENI. V lost 2 bases, J lost 5 bases, and 9 bases lay in between. The CDR3 covers 13 residues. The DNA of the CDR3 is TGTGCCAGCTCACCAGGGGCCAGGGAGACCCAGTACTTC. This gives the protein CASSPGARETQYF. Variable domain in full (rest from reference TRBV18 and TRBJ2-5): NAGVMQNPRHLVRRRGQEARLRCSPMKGHSHVYWYRQLPEEGLKFMVYLQKENIIDESGMPKERFSAEFPKEGPSILRIQQVVRGDSAAYFCASSPGARETQYFGPGTRLLVL.

In its sample, this clone was seen once. The chain couples TRBV7-9 to TRBJ2-2; no clear D. Germline assignment: CDR1 SEHNR and CDR2 FQNEAQ (reference sequence). The length of the CDR3 is 10 residues. Trimming took 8 bases from V and 5 from J, leaving 3 bases between them. CDR3 sequence reads: CASLTGELFF. The DNA of the CDR3 is TGTGCCAGCCTGACCGGGGAGCTGTTTTTT.

This chain joins TRBV6-5 and TRBJ2-1; unclear D gene. The germline V gene has CDR1 MNHEY and CDR2 SVGAGI. This CDR3 has 15 residues. Trimming cost V 0 bases and J 0 bases, with 6 bases left between them. DNA for the CDR3: TGTGCCAGCAGTTACTCATCTTACTCCTACAATGAGCAGTTCTTC. Its protein product is CASSYSSYSYNEQFF.

This sequence joins TRBV2 and TRBJ1-2; possibly TRBD1 for D (5 bases). The germline V and J ends were trimmed by 1 base and 8 bases, with 26 bases remaining between them. The CDR3 runs to 18 residues. Looked up from germline, CDR1 is SNHLY and CDR2 is FYNNEI. The CDR3 loop reads CASSEGPDRRGIGLGYTF. The CDR3 DNA is TGTGCCAGCAGTGAAGGACCAGACAGACGTGGGATTGGTTTAGGCTACACCTTC.

The chain couples TRBV2 to TRBJ1-5; weak D call: TRBD1 (5 bases). Trimming shortened V by 5 bases and J by 10 bases, and 21 bases separated the two germline ends. The CDR3 covers 15 residues. Germline V gene sequence: CDR1 SNHLY, CDR2 FYNNEI. CDR3 in amino acids: CASSSTGTGFLPQHF. The CDR3 DNA is TGTGCCAGCAGTAGCACCGGGACGGGGTTTCTTCCCCAGCATTTT.

This chain joins TRBV4-1 and TRBJ2-7; unclear D gene. Trimming removed 0 bases from V and 3 bases from J, with 15 bases in between. Germline V CDR1 and CDR2: MGHRA, YSYEKL. CDR3 size: 16 residues. The CDR3 DNA reads as TGCGCCAGCAGCCAAGATTTAGGCTCCGGATACTACGAGCAGTACTTC. Amino acids: CASSQDLGSGYYEQYF.

This clone was recorded a few times. V gene TRBV25-1 combines with J gene TRBJ1-4; D remains unclear. Trimming removed 3 bases from V and 5 bases from J, with 10 bases in between. This CDR3 contains 14 residues. CDR1 and CDR2 from the germline V gene are MGHDK and SYGVNS. CDR3 in amino acids: CASSDDLTNEKLFF. The CDR3 coding sequence is TGTGCCAGCAGTGACGACTTAACGAATGAAAAACTGTTTTTT.

This chain connects TRBV11-2 to TRBJ2-7, with D possibly matching TRBD1 (6 bases). CDR1 is SGHAT and CDR2 is FQNNGV in the germline V gene. Trimming removed 4 bases at V and 3 bases at J, with 16 bases between. The CDR3 spans 15 residues. The CDR3 nucleotides read TGTGCCAGCAGCTATAGACAGGCGCATATCTACGAGCAGTACTTC. Amino acids: CASSYRQAHIYEQYF.

V gene TRBV9 combines with J gene TRBJ2-1, with 7 bases matching TRBD2. V dropped 4 bases and J dropped 8; count of bases not matched to a gene: 3. Germline lookup yields CDR1 SGDLS and CDR2 YYNGEE. The CDR3 contains 12 residues. CDR3 coding DNA: TGTGCCAGCAGCACAACTAGCGATGAGCAGTTCTTC. It yields the protein CASSTTSDEQFF.

The rearrangement links TRBV11-3 to TRBJ2-7; no clear D. CDR1 is SGHNT, CDR2 YENEEA, per germline. The CDR3 totals 13 residues. Trimming pared 0 bases from V and 6 bases from J, leaving 9 bases between. The CDR3 DNA sequence: TGTGCCAGCAGCTTAGATCTGGCTGCCGAGCAGTACTTC. It translates to CASSLDLAAEQYF.

The V gene is TRBV30, the J gene TRBJ1-2, with D hard to call. The CDR3 runs to 15 residues. V was shortened by 1 base and J by 0 bases, with 12 bases between the two germline ends. Germline lookup yields CDR1 GTSNPN and CDR2 SVGIG (reference sequence). Here the CDR3 DNA reads TGTGCCTGGAGTGGTGTCGTCCTTTCTAACTATGGCTACACCTTC. Translating it yields CAWSGVVLSNYGYTF.

The rearrangement uses TRBV4-1 and TRBJ1-2; 7 nucleotides line up with TRBD1. Germline assignment: CDR1 MGHRA and CDR2 YSYEKL. The CDR3 contains 16 residues. Germline trimming cut 7 bases from V and 2 bases from J; bases unmatched to any gene: 13. CDR3 nucleotides: TGCGCCAGCACCCCCTCTCCGGGACAGAAAAACTATGGCTACACCTTC. As protein: CASTPSPGQKNYGYTF.

V gene TRBV29-1 combines with J gene TRBJ2-1, with 7 bases that match TRBD2. The CDR3 spans 13 residues. V was pared by 7 bases and J by 6 bases, with 9 bases of the junction left unmatched. Germline V gene data show CDR1 as SQVTM and CDR2 as ANQGSEA. This CDR3 is CSAEGGPSNEQFF. Here the CDR3 DNA reads TGCAGCGCAGAGGGAGGGCCTTCCAATGAGCAGTTCTTC.

The J gene is TRBJ2-1, the V gene TRBV20-1; D unresolved. The germline gives CDR1 DFQATT, CDR2 SNEGSKA (reference sequence). V was cut by 2 bases and J by 14 bases, with 13 bases left in between. This CDR3 is 11 amino acids long. The CDR3 loop is CSARLGHLEFF. Here the CDR3 DNA reads TGCAGTGCTAGATTGGGTCATCTGGAGTTCTTC.

This rearrangement joins TRBV10-3 to TRBJ2-1; either TRBD1 or TRBD2 may fit D (5 bases each). This CDR3 is built from 16 residues. CDR1 ENHRY and CDR2 SYGVKD come from the germline V gene. Trimming took 4 bases from V and 0 from J, leaving 13 bases between them. CDR3 sequence: CAISGGGLSSYNEQFF. CDR3 sequence (DNA): TGTGCCATCAGTGGGGGCGGGCTTAGCTCCTACAATGAGCAGTTCTTC.

The rearrangement links TRBV16 to TRBJ2-7; no clear D gene. CDR1 and CDR2 from the germline V gene are KGHSY and FQNENV. The CDR3 length is 16 residues. V gave up 1 base and J gave up 6 bases, with 19 bases separating them. CDR3: CASSQFGLQRSGEQYF. The CDR3 DNA reads TGTGCCAGCAGCCAATTCGGCCTGCAGAGATCTGGCGAGCAGTACTTC.

The rearrangement joins TRBV7-2 to TRBJ1-5; no clear D. CDR3 length equals 13 residues. V lost 4 bases to trimming and J lost 3 bases, with 7 bases between them. Germline values: CDR1 SGHTA, CDR2 FQGNSA. CDR3 in amino acids: CASSSVNNQPQHF. CDR3 bases: TGTGCCAGCAGCTCCGTAAACAATCAGCCCCAGCATTTT.

V is TRBV7-2 and J is TRBJ1-2, with 7 bases fitting TRBD1. Germline CDR1 reads SGHTA; CDR2 reads FQGNSA. This CDR3 region has 15 residues. The trim removed 5 bases at V and 2 bases at J, leaving 8 bases unmatched. CDR3 DNA: TGTGCCAGCAGCCCCGGGGACAGCCGAAACTATGGCTACACCTTC. This gives the protein CASSPGDSRNYGYTF.

The chain couples TRBV7-9 to TRBJ2-3; possibly TRBD2 for D (5 bases). Per germline, CDR1 SEHNR and CDR2 FQNEAQ (reference sequence). The V end was cut by 3 bases, the J end by 3 bases, with 16 bases between. The CDR3 runs 16 residues. The CDR3 nucleotides are TGTGCCAGCAGCTTCCCCGGCCCAGCGGCTACAGATACGCAGTATTTT. Translation gives CASSFPGPAATDTQYF.